Following are 11 T cell receptor beta chains from one sample sequenced in a study of T cell repertoires in ileal Crohn's disease. As to time point: neoterminal ileum biopsy at postoperative endoscopy, about 6 months after surgery. Clones were sequenced by immunoSEQ multiplex PCR, and TCRdb holds only the in-frame ones, with some missing. The table has a few thousand clones, over 75% seen once. Input material: ileal tissue. The receptor source for this set is an adult with Crohn's disease.

The CDR3 region has the DNA TGCGCCAGCAGCTTGGGGGGGGCGGGACAGTTCGAGACCCAGTACTTC. Amino acid sequence: CASSLGGAGQFETQYF. The chain uses TRBV5-1 and TRBJ2-5; a possible D gene is TRBD1 (7 bases). Germline CDR1 reads SGHRS; CDR2 reads YFSETQ. This CDR3 is built from 16 residues. Trimming took off 0 bases at V and 5 bases at J, with 17 bases between the two ends.

This chain uses TRBV7-2 with TRBJ2-7; 7 bases line up with TRBD1. CDR3 size: 15 residues. V lost 4 bases to trimming and J lost 3 bases; unmatched junction nucleotides: 9. The germline gives CDR1 SGHTA, CDR2 FQGNSA. The CDR3 sequence is CASSYKDRDGYEQYF. The DNA for the CDR3 is TGTGCCAGCAGCTACAAAGACAGGGACGGCTACGAGCAGTACTTC.

The chain employs TRBV5-4 and TRBJ1-2, with TRBD1 matching over 8 bases. Per germline, CDR1 SGHNT and CDR2 YYREEE (reference sequence). Trimming at V came to 4 bases and at J to 2 bases, leaving 4 bases not matched to a gene. The CDR3 length is 14 residues. The CDR3 nucleotides are TGTGCCAGCAGCCGAGGACAGGGAAACTATGGCTACACCTTC. It specifies CASSRGQGNYGYTF.

This clone occurred once. J is TRBJ1-1 and V is TRBV27; the match to TRBD1 covers 10 bases. This CDR3 is built from 15 residues. CDR1 is MNHEY and CDR2 is SMNVEV in the germline V gene (reference sequence). V dropped 5 bases and J dropped 4; count of bases not matched to a gene: 7. The CDR3 reads CASSGWTGGGTEAFF. The DNA of the CDR3 is TGTGCCAGCAGTGGGTGGACAGGGGGGGGCACTGAAGCTTTCTTT.

The CDR3 sequence: CASRPQGSYEQYF. Written as DNA, the CDR3 is TGTGCCAGCAGACCACAGGGGTCCTACGAGCAGTACTTC. This rearrangement joins TRBV7-8 to TRBJ2-7, with 7 bases matching TRBD1. The germline V gene has CDR1 SGHVS and CDR2 FQNEAQ. Trimming at V came to 6 bases and at J to 1 base, leaving 3 bases not matched to a gene. CDR3 size: 13 residues.

This chain connects TRBV5-1 to TRBJ2-7; the match to TRBD2 covers 13 bases. The CDR3 contains 15 residues. J lost 3 bases, V lost 2 bases, and 2 bases had no gene match. Per germline, CDR1 SGHRS and CDR2 YFSETQ. The CDR3 spells CASSLGTSGVYEQYF. In DNA form, the CDR3 reads TGCGCCAGCAGCTTAGGGACTAGCGGGGTCTACGAGCAGTACTTC.

The rearrangement links TRBV7-8 to TRBJ2-2; D unclear. This CDR3 is 16 amino acids long. Trimming cost V 8 bases and J 1 base, with 17 bases left between them. CDR1 SGHVS and CDR2 FQNEAQ come from the germline V gene. The CDR3: CASAHYFLENTGELFF. CDR3 in DNA: TGTGCCAGCGCCCACTATTTTTTAGAGAACACCGGGGAGCTGTTTTTT.

The chain uses TRBV5-4 and TRBJ2-2; 10 nucleotides line up with TRBD1. CDR3 length: 15 amino acids. Germline trimming cut 3 bases from V and 3 bases from J; bases unmatched to any gene: 2. From germline, CDR1 is SGHNT and CDR2 YYREEE (reference sequence). The CDR3 region has the DNA TGTGCCAGCAGCTCCGGGACAGGGGACACCGGGGAGCTGTTTTTT. Translating gives CASSSGTGDTGELFF.

V is TRBV5-4 and J is TRBJ2-5, with TRBD1 matching 9 bases. Germline V gene sequence: CDR1 SGHNT, CDR2 YYREEE (reference sequence). The V gene end was trimmed by 3 bases and the J gene end by 4 bases; junction bases not matched to a gene: 4. This CDR3 is built from 14 residues. In DNA, the CDR3 is TGTGCCAGCAGCTGGGGACAGGGCCCAGAGACCCAGTACTTC. Translated, it gives CASSWGQGPETQYF.

To note about this clone: A junction end diverges from the germline sequence, so it may reflect a read error. The chain links TRBV4-2 to TRBJ2-5; D is unresolved. Germline V gene sequence: CDR1 LGHNA, CDR2 YNFKEQ. The CDR3 sequence is 16 residues long. In nucleotides, the CDR3 is TGTGCCAGCAGCCAATCACGCGAGACAATCCAAGAGATCCAGTACTTC. It translates to CASSQSRETIQEIQYF.

This clone was counted only a few times. The rearrangement joins TRBV6-6 to TRBJ2-2, with D possibly matching TRBD1 (5 bases). V lost 5 bases to trimming and J lost 6 bases, with 10 bases between them. Germline lookup yields CDR1 MNHNY and CDR2 SVGAGI (reference sequence). The CDR3 has 13 amino acids. The DNA of the CDR3 is TGTGCCAGCAGTCAGGGATTGGCCGGGGAGCTGTTTTTT. This gives the protein CASSQGLAGELFF.